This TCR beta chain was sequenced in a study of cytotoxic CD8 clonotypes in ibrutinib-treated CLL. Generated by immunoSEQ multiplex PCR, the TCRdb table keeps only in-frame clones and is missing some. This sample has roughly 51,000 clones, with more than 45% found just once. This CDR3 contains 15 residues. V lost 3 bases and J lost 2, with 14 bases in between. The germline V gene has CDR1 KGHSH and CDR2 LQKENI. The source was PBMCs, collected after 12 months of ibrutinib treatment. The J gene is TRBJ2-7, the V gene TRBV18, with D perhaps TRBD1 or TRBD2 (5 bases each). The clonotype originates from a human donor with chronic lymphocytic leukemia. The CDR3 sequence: CASSPIGTAAYEQYF. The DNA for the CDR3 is TGTGCCAGCTCACCGATTGGGACGGCCGCCTACGAGCAGTACTTC. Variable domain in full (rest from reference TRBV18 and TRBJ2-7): NAGVMQNPRHLVRRRGQEARLRCSPMKGHSHVYWYRQLPEEGLKFMVYLQKENIIDESGMPKERFSAEFPKEGPSILRIQQVVRGDSAAYFCASSPIGTAAYEQYFGPGTRLTVT.